Presented here are 2 T cell receptor beta chains from one specimen sequenced in a study of shared clonotypes between healthy human individuals. CD45RO negativity and positive selection for CCR7 defined naive CD8 cells, a population that excluded terminally differentiated effector memory CD45RA+ cells. TCRdb's copy holds only in-frame clones and misses some; the assay was immunoSEQ multiplex PCR. The sample has some 600,000 clones; about 95% are singletons. Sequencing input: naive CD8+ T cells sorted from blood. These receptors were obtained from a woman in her twenties or thirties in good health.

In nucleotides, the CDR3 is TGTGCCAGCAGCTGGGGGCCGGGACCAGGGGCTTTCTTT. Translating gives CASSWGPGPGAFF. This chain uses TRBV7-6 with TRBJ1-1, with TRBD1 as a possible D gene (6 bases). The V gene lost 4 bases and the J gene lost 11 bases, with 17 bases spanning the gap. This CDR3 spans 13 amino acids. Germline lookup yields CDR1 SGHVS and CDR2 FNYEAQ.

V is TRBV7-6 and J is TRBJ2-3; TRBD2 might be the D (5 bases). Trimming shortened V by 0 bases and J by 0 bases, and 7 bases separated the two germline ends. The CDR3 has 15 amino acids. Germline CDR1 is SGHVS and CDR2 is FNYEAQ. CDR3 sequence: CASSLASGSTDTQYF. In DNA, the CDR3 is TGTGCCAGCAGCTTAGCGAGCGGAAGCACAGATACGCAGTATTTT. The complete variable domain, with remaining parts taken from reference TRBV7-6 and TRBJ2-3, reads GAGVSQSPRYKVTKRGQDVALRCDPISGHVSLYWYRQALGQGPEFLTYFNYEAQQDKSGLPNDRFSAERPEGSISTLTIQRTEQRDSAMYRCASSLASGSTDTQYFGPGTRLTVL.